The 26 T cell receptor beta chains reported below all come from one sample, sequenced in a study of cytotoxic CD8 clonotypes in ibrutinib-treated CLL. Sequencing used immunoSEQ multiplex PCR; TCRdb keeps in-frame clones, though not all of them. The sample shows about 14,000 clones, roughly 67% of them seen only once. The sequencing here drew on PBMCs, taken before ibrutinib treatment. These receptors all stem from a human donor with chronic lymphocytic leukemia.

V usage is TRBV10-2 and J usage is TRBJ2-3, with TRBD2 identical over 14 bases. The junction had 4 bases not matched to a gene; V was cut back by 6 bases and J by 5 bases. The CDR3 contains 15 residues. CDR1 is WSHSY, CDR2 SAAADI, per germline. CDR3 protein: CASSLGTSGGDTQYF. CDR3 DNA: TGCGCCAGCAGCCTCGGGACTAGCGGGGGAGATACGCAGTATTTT.

The chain combines TRBV4-1 with TRBJ1-5; D might be TRBD1 (5 bases). The ends were cut back, 1 base at V and 4 bases at J, with 11 bases in the middle. This CDR3 has 15 residues. Germline V gene sequence: CDR1 MGHRA, CDR2 YSYEKL. The CDR3 sequence is CASSQGFGGNQPQHF. As DNA, the CDR3 is TGCGCCAGCAGCCAAGGGTTCGGGGGGAATCAGCCCCAGCATTTT.

This chain uses TRBV7-9 with TRBJ1-1, with D hard to call. Germline assignment: CDR1 SEHNR and CDR2 FQNEAQ (reference sequence). Trimming removed 2 bases from V and 6 bases from J, with 7 bases in between. CDR3 size: 12 residues. The CDR3 protein is CASSLMSSEAFF. As DNA, the CDR3 is TGTGCCAGCAGCTTAATGAGCTCTGAAGCTTTCTTT.

The J gene is TRBJ1-6, the V gene TRBV2, with D uncertain. V was shortened by 3 bases and J by 6 bases, with 9 bases between the two germline ends. Germline V lookup: CDR1 SNHLY, CDR2 FYNNEI. The CDR3 has 14 amino acids. This CDR3 reads CASSDRGPNSPLHF. Written as DNA, the CDR3 is TGTGCCAGCAGTGATCGTGGCCCTAATTCACCCCTCCACTTT.

This chain links TRBV15 with TRBJ1-6; maybe TRBD1 (5 bases). Trimming left V 2 bases short and J 0 bases short, with 17 bases between. Per the germline V gene, CDR1 is LNHNV and CDR2 is YYDKDF (reference sequence). The CDR3 has 19 amino acids. The CDR3 sequence: CATSRLGEGQSSYNSPLHF. Written as DNA, the CDR3 is TGTGCCACCAGCAGATTGGGGGAGGGCCAGAGCTCCTATAATTCACCCCTCCACTTT.

This clone was picked up a small number of times. The chain links TRBV2 to TRBJ2-1, with 10 bases aligning to TRBD2. V gave up 8 bases and J gave up 2 bases; unmatched junction bases: 9. The CDR3 has 16 amino acids. CDR1 is SNHLY and CDR2 is FYNNEI in the germline V gene. The CDR3, as DNA: TGTGCCAGCTCGGAGCTAGCGGGGGAGGCCTACAATGAGCAGTTCTTC. It translates to CASSELAGEAYNEQFF. The full variable domain, its missing parts supplied by reference TRBV2 and TRBJ2-1, is EPEVTQTPSHQVTQMGQEVILRCVPISNHLYFYWYRQILGQKVEFLVSFYNNEISEKSEIFDDQFSVERPDGSNFTLKIRSTKLEDSAMYFCASSELAGEAYNEQFFGPGTRLTVL.

This clone was observed a few times. This chain uses TRBV4-1 with TRBJ1-4; D might be TRBD1 (5 bases). In germline, CDR1 is MGHRA, CDR2 YSYEKL. This CDR3 has 19 residues. Trimming left V 0 bases short and J 0 bases short, with 17 bases between. The CDR3 region is CASSQDFDRPQSTNEKLFF. Here the CDR3 DNA reads TGCGCCAGCAGCCAAGATTTCGACAGACCTCAGTCAACTAATGAAAAACTGTTTTTT.

This chain uses TRBV5-1 with TRBJ1-1; D may be TRBD1 (6 bases). In germline, CDR1 is SGHRS, CDR2 YFSETQ. V lost 0 bases and J 4 bases, leaving 22 bases between the germline ends. This CDR3 spans 18 amino acids. The CDR3: CASSLAAGGVLVSTEAFF. For the CDR3, the DNA is TGCGCCAGCAGCTTGGCGGCGGGGGGCGTGTTGGTTAGCACTGAAGCTTTCTTT.

Only one count was recorded for this clone. V usage is TRBV11-2 and J usage is TRBJ2-1, with 10 bases fitting TRBD1. The trim removed 6 bases at V and 7 bases at J, leaving 9 bases unmatched. Germline V gene data show CDR1 as SGHAT and CDR2 as FQNNGV. The CDR3 sequence is 15 residues long. The DNA of the CDR3 is TGTGCCAGCAGGGAGACAGGGGGCACGGGTAATGAGCAGTTCTTC. It encodes CASRETGGTGNEQFF.

CDR3 loop: CASSLGRDSYNEQFF. The CDR3 nucleotides are TGTGCCAGCAGCTTAGGACGGGACAGCTACAATGAGCAGTTCTTC. The chain couples TRBV5-5 to TRBJ2-1; 7 bases agree with TRBD1. The V segment lost 2 bases and the J segment 3 bases; nucleotides outside the gene matches: 5. Germline assignment: CDR1 SGHKS and CDR2 YYEKEE (reference sequence). CDR3 length: 15 amino acids. Supplemented by reference TRBV5-5 and TRBJ2-1, the full variable domain reads DAGVTQSPTHLIKTRGQQVTLRCSPISGHKSVSWYQQVLGQGPQFIFQYYEKEERGRGNFPDRFSARQFPNYSSELNVNALLLGDSALYLCASSLGRDSYNEQFFGPGTRLTVL.

The chain carries TRBV11-2 and TRBJ1-1, with D perhaps TRBD1 (6 bases). The germline V gene has CDR1 SGHAT and CDR2 FQNNGV. The V end lost 1 base, the J end lost 6 bases, and 15 bases lay between the germline ends. The length of the CDR3 is 15 residues. The CDR3 DNA is TGTGCCAGCAGCTTAGTTCTCGGGGGCTCGGCTGAAGCTTTCTTT. Encoded protein: CASSLVLGGSAEAFF.

This chain uses TRBV11-2 with TRBJ2-3; no clear D. This CDR3 comprises 14 residues. Germline values: CDR1 SGHAT, CDR2 FQNNGV. V dropped 4 bases and J dropped 2 bases, with 10 bases sitting between them. This chain's CDR3 is CASSSSRATDTQYF. For the CDR3, the DNA is TGTGCCAGCAGCTCATCCCGTGCCACAGATACGCAGTATTTT.

The rearrangement joins TRBV19 to TRBJ1-3; 7 bases fit TRBD1. The trim removed 5 bases at V and 4 bases at J, leaving 20 bases unmatched. Per the germline V gene, CDR1 is LNHDA and CDR2 is SQIVND (reference sequence). CDR3 length: 19 amino acids. This chain's CDR3 is CASSPSGTEILGGGNTIYF. The CDR3 bases are TGTGCCAGTAGTCCGTCCGGGACAGAGATTTTGGGAGGAGGAAACACCATATATTTT.

This clone was detected only a few times. V gene TRBV7-9 combines with J gene TRBJ2-1; D is unresolved. The V end lost 5 bases, the J end lost 8 bases, and 10 bases lay between the germline ends. CDR3 length: 12 residues. Per germline, CDR1 SEHNR and CDR2 FQNEAQ (reference sequence). The DNA of the CDR3 is TGTGCCAGCAGCGAACTGGTGGATGAGCAGTTCTTC. It yields the protein CASSELVDEQFF.

This clone was detected only a few times. The chain has TRBV9 and TRBJ1-2; 7 bases are shared with TRBD1. Germline assignment: CDR1 SGDLS and CDR2 YYNGEE. V lost 4 bases and J lost 2; bases outside the gene matches: 5. This CDR3 spans 14 amino acids. The chain's CDR3 is CASSPGGGNYGYTF. CDR3 coding DNA: TGTGCCAGCAGCCCAGGGGGAGGGAACTATGGCTACACCTTC.

As concerns this clone: The junction and the germline gene differ at one end; a read error may be behind it. J is TRBJ1-3 and V is TRBV5-6; 10 nucleotides align to TRBD1. This CDR3 comprises 14 residues. Germline V lookup: CDR1 SGHDT, CDR2 YYEEEE. CDR3 residues: CASSPTTGGIGIDF. The CDR3 DNA sequence: TGTGCCAGCAGTCCTACGACAGGGGGCATTGGAATAGATTTT.

This rearrangement joins TRBV4-1 to TRBJ1-1, with D unclear. CDR3 length: 15 amino acids. Germline CDR1 is MGHRA and CDR2 is YSYEKL. V lost 1 base and J 4 bases, leaving 13 bases between the germline ends. CDR3 nucleotide sequence: TGCGCCAGCAGCCAAGTTCGGGCCTTGGGCACTGAAGCTTTCTTT. Translated, it gives CASSQVRALGTEAFF.

This sequence joins TRBV27 and TRBJ1-4; 9 bases align to TRBD1. CDR3 size: 14 residues. Germline values: CDR1 MNHEY, CDR2 SMNVEV (reference sequence). V was clipped by 4 bases and J by 10 bases; unmatched bases: 7. CDR3 sequence (DNA): TGTGCCAGCAGTTCCTGGGACAGGGAGGGAAAACTGTTTTTT. Translation: CASSSWDREGKLFF.

This clone came up once. The V and J genes are TRBV25-1 and TRBJ2-2, with 11 bases fitting TRBD2. Unmatched junction bases numbered 11, after V lost 6 bases and J lost 5 bases. Germline CDR1 is MGHDK and CDR2 is SYGVNS. This CDR3 is 17 amino acids long. The CDR3 protein is CASRKGLAVHGTGELFF. DNA of the CDR3: TGTGCCAGCAGGAAGGGACTAGCGGTTCACGGGACCGGGGAGCTGTTTTTT.

The rearrangement uses TRBV5-4 and TRBJ2-7; D remains unclear. Per germline, CDR1 SGHNT and CDR2 YYREEE (reference sequence). The CDR3 extends over 14 amino acids. V lost 0 bases, J lost 2 bases, and 9 bases lay in between. The CDR3 reads CASSLDQGTYEQYF. The CDR3 DNA reads TGTGCCAGCAGCTTGGATCAAGGGACCTACGAGCAGTACTTC.

This chain links TRBV18 with TRBJ1-2; 8 bases agree with TRBD1. Germline V gene lookup returns CDR1 KGHSH and CDR2 LQKENI. The V segment lost 5 bases and the J segment 2 bases; nucleotides outside the gene matches: 10. The CDR3 runs to 16 residues. The CDR3 DNA is TGTGCCAGCTCAACGACAGGGGCGCTCAACAACTATGGCTACACCTTC. Translating it yields CASSTTGALNNYGYTF.

This chain connects TRBV7-8 to TRBJ1-1, with D uncertain. This CDR3 is built from 12 residues. Germline V gene sequence: CDR1 SGHVS, CDR2 FQNEAQ. Trimming removed 1 base from V and 5 bases from J, with 5 bases in between. CDR3 sequence (DNA): TGTGCCAGCAGCTTAGTGAGTACTGAAGCTTTCTTT. Amino acid sequence: CASSLVSTEAFF.

The V and J genes are TRBV2 and TRBJ2-1; D gene unclear. V was clipped by 7 bases and J by 0 bases, with 13 bases between them. Germline CDR1 reads SNHLY; CDR2 reads FYNNEI. This CDR3 is built from 15 residues. CDR3 sequence (DNA): TGTGCCAGCACCGAAAGGATGAGCTCCTACAATGAGCAGTTCTTC. Translating gives CASTERMSSYNEQFF.

In its sample, this clone was seen once. The chain carries TRBV19 and TRBJ1-5; 8 bases are shared with TRBD1. The CDR3 runs 16 residues. Unmatched junction bases numbered 15, after V lost 7 bases and J lost 7 bases. The germline V gene has CDR1 LNHDA and CDR2 SQIVND (reference sequence). The CDR3 here is CASMGGSQGARQPQHF. CDR3 DNA sequence: TGTGCCAGTATGGGGGGAAGCCAGGGGGCGAGACAGCCCCAGCATTTT.

In this sample, this clone turned up a few times. The V and J genes are TRBV6-1 and TRBJ1-5; 7 bases agree with TRBD1. The ends lost 4 bases at V and 5 bases at J; junction bases unmatched: 2. This CDR3 comprises 13 residues. Germline V gene data show CDR1 as MNHNS and CDR2 as SASEGT. DNA for the CDR3: TGTGCCAGCAGTGTGCAGGGGGATCAGCCCCAGCATTTT. Amino acid sequence: CASSVQGDQPQHF.

Only a few counts were recorded for this clone. This chain connects TRBV11-2 to TRBJ2-7; weak D call: TRBD1 (5 bases). Germline V gene sequence: CDR1 SGHAT, CDR2 FQNNGV. V was clipped by 5 bases and J by 4 bases, with 12 bases between them. The CDR3 totals 13 residues. The CDR3 region is CASSDGDSYEQYF. In DNA, the CDR3 is TGTGCCAGCAGCGACGGAGACAGTTACGAGCAGTACTTC.